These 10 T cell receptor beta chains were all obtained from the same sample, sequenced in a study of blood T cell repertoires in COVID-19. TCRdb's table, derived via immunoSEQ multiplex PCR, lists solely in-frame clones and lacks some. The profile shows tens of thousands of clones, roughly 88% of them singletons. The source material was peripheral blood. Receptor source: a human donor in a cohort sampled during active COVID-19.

The CDR3 DNA follows: TGTGCCAGCAGCTCCGGCGGCGGGAGAAGGGACGAGCAGTACTTC. Amino acids: CASSSGGGRRDEQYF. V and J are TRBV7-2 and TRBJ2-7, with 7 bases fitting TRBD2. The ends lost 4 bases at V and 5 bases at J; junction bases unmatched: 11. This CDR3 comprises 15 residues. Looked up from germline, CDR1 is SGHTA and CDR2 is FQGNSA.

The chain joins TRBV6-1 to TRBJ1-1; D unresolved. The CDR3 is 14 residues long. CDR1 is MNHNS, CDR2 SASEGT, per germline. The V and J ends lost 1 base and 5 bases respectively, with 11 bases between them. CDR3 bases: TGTGCCAGCAGTGAAGGGGGTCGAGGGACTGAAGCTTTCTTT. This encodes CASSEGGRGTEAFF.

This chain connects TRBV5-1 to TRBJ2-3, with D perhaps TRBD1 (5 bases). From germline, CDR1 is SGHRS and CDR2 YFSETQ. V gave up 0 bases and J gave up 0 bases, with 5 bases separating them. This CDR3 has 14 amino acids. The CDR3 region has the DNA TGCGCCAGCAGCTTGGACAGGAGCACAGATACGCAGTATTTT. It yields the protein CASSLDRSTDTQYF.

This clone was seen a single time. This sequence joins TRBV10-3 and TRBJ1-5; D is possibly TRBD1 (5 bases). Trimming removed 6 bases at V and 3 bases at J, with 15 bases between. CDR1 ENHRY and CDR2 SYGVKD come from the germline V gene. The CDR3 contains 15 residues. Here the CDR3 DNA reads TGTGCCATCAGCTTTGACAGAAGCTTCAATCAGCCCCAGCATTTT. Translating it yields CAISFDRSFNQPQHF.

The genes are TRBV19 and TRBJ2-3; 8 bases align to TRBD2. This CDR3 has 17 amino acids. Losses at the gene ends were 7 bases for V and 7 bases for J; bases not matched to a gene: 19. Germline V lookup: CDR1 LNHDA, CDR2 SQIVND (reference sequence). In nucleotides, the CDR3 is TGTGCCAGTAACGATGCGGGACTAGTAGGGGGGTTTCATACGCAGTATTTT. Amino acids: CASNDAGLVGGFHTQYF.

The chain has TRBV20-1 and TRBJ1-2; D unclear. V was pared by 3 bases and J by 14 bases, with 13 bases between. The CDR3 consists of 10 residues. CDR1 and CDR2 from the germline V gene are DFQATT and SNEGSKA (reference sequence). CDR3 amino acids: CSARVAGLTF. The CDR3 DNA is TGCAGTGCTAGGGTCGCAGGCCTGACCTTC.

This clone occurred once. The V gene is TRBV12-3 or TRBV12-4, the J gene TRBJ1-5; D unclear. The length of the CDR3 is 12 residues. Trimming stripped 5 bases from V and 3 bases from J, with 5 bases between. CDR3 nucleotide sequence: TGTGCCAGCAGTGTCTCCAATCAGCCCCAGCATTTT. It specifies CASSVSNQPQHF.

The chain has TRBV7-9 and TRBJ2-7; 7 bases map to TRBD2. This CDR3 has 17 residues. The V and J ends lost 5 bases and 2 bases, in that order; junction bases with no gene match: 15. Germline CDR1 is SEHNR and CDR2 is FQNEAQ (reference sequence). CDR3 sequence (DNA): TGTGCCAGCAGCACTCCCCGGGGAGGGAGCTATCCCTACGAGCAGTACTTC. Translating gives CASSTPRGGSYPYEQYF.

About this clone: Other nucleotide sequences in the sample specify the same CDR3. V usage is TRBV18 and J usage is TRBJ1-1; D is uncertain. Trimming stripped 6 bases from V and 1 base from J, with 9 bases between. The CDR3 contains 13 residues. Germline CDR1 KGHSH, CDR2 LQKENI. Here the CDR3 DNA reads TGTGCCAGCTCGCCCAACAGGAACACTGAAGCTTTCTTT. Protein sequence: CASSPNRNTEAFF.

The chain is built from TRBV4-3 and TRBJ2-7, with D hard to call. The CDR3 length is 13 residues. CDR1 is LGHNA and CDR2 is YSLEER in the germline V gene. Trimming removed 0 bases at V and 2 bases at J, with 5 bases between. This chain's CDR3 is CASSQDYTYEQYF. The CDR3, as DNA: TGCGCCAGCAGCCAAGATTATACCTACGAGCAGTACTTC.